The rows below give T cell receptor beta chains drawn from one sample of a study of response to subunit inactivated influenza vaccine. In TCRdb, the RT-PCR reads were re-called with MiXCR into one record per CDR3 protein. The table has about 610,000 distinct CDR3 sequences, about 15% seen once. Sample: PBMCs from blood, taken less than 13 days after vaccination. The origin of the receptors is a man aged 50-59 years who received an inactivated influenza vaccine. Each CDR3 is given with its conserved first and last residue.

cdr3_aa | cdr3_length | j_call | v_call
CASSDSRRDTQYF | 13 | TRBJ2-3 | TRBV7-2
CSAMRIGQLRDEQYF | 15 | TRBJ2-7 | TRBV20-1
CAPPGLDYNEQFF | 13 | TRBJ2-1 | TRBV10-3
CATRGRGDTQYF | 12 | TRBJ2-3 | TRBV24-1
CASTLYPPHWNTGELFF | 17 | TRBJ2-2 | TRBV12-3/TRBV12-4
CSASQPGLVLSSSYNEQFF | 19 | TRBJ2-1 | TRBV20-1
CASSPPDKYEQYF | 13 | TRBJ2-7 | TRBV18
CAISVDRGKGELFF | 14 | TRBJ2-2 | TRBV10-3
CASSVGLAGIDEQFF | 15 | TRBJ2-1 | TRBV9
CASSPGLAGRTYEQYF | 16 | TRBJ2-7 | TRBV7-2
CSVGPQYSNEQFF | 13 | TRBJ2-1 | TRBV29-1
CASGMGQNEAFF | 12 | TRBJ1-1 | TRBV12-5
CASSFGTGNEKLFF | 14 | TRBJ1-4 | TRBV7-2
CSAIAGGLYNEQFF | 14 | TRBJ2-1 | TRBV29-1
CASSRLASGGASYNEQFF | 18 | TRBJ2-1 | TRBV5-1
CASRPGPTYEQYF | 13 | TRBJ2-7 | TRBV6-1
CASSSRTSGRYNEQFF | 16 | TRBJ2-1 | TRBV9
CSVESPGAIYNEQFF | 15 | TRBJ2-1 | TRBV29-1
CASSYGVANYGYTF | 14 | TRBJ1-2 | TRBV12-3/TRBV12-4
CARGLAGGFHQETQYF | 16 | TRBJ2-5 | TRBV2
CASTKAGTDTQYF | 13 | TRBJ2-3 | TRBV12-3/TRBV12-4
CSVGGLASSTDTQYF | 15 | TRBJ2-3 | TRBV29-1
CASSASSGQETQYF | 14 | TRBJ2-5 | TRBV9
CASSIGQGVYEQYF | 14 | TRBJ2-7 | TRBV6-1
CASRPDRAVGGYGYTF | 16 | TRBJ1-2 | TRBV6-1
CASSYERSGNTIYF | 14 | TRBJ1-3 | TRBV6-5
CASSVATFRTDTQYF | 15 | TRBJ2-3 | TRBV9
CASSSPGGSGELFF | 14 | TRBJ2-2 | TRBV6-5
CASSSWVQEQFF | 12 | TRBJ2-1 | TRBV6-2/TRBV6-3
CASSVARTGGGAGANVLTF | 19 | TRBJ2-6 | TRBV9
CASSFQTVNTEAFF | 14 | TRBJ1-1 | TRBV5-6
CASSLVIAGGDEQFF | 15 | TRBJ2-1 | TRBV7-9
CASSLYPGTRSYEQYF | 16 | TRBJ2-7 | TRBV12-3/TRBV12-4
CASSQEVLVQNEQFF | 15 | TRBJ2-1 | TRBV4-2
CASSDRRDRNQPQHF | 15 | TRBJ1-5 | TRBV12-3/TRBV12-4
CASSLDGQGNYGYTF | 15 | TRBJ1-2 | TRBV7-8
CASSLEFGADTQYF | 14 | TRBJ2-3 | TRBV7-8
CASSLGVELGETQYF | 15 | TRBJ2-5 | TRBV11-2